The 22 T cell receptor beta chains reported below all come from one sample, sequenced in a study of glioma-infiltrating T cells after dendritic cell vaccination. Using immunoSEQ multiplex PCR, the repertoire was profiled, and TCRdb retains in-frame clones only, with some absent. This table has 3,000 to 4,500 clones, over 85% appearing once. The material was blood, obtained before dendritic cell vaccination. These receptors were obtained from a human donor with glioblastoma.

This chain links TRBV6-4 with TRBJ2-5; the match to TRBD2 covers 8 bases. V lost 7 bases to trimming and J lost 3 bases; unmatched junction nucleotides: 7. Germline V CDR1 and CDR2: MRHNA, SNTAGT. This CDR3 region has 14 residues. The CDR3 DNA sequence: TGTGCCAGCATCGCGCGGGAGGTAAAAGAGACCCAGTACTTC. It encodes CASIAREVKETQYF.

The CDR3 sequence is CASTIKTPGGEAQHF. The CDR3 DNA is TGTGCCAGCACCATCAAGACCCCGGGGGGTGAAGCCCAGCATTTT. This chain connects TRBV4-2 to TRBJ1-5, with a tentative D call TRBD1 (5 bases). The CDR3 spans 15 residues. Trimming removed 7 bases from V and 11 bases from J, with 24 bases in between. Germline loops: CDR1 LGHNA, CDR2 YNFKEQ.

This chain links TRBV9 with TRBJ1-1; TRBD1 is a possible D gene (6 bases). V dropped 0 bases and J dropped 4 bases, with 13 bases sitting between them. Germline V lookup: CDR1 SGDLS, CDR2 YYNGEE. The CDR3 is made up of 15 amino acids. In nucleotides, the CDR3 is TGTGCCAGCAGCGTAGAGGCAGGGGTAGGCACTGAAGCTTTCTTT. Translating gives CASSVEAGVGTEAFF. The full variable domain, in which reference TRBV9 and TRBJ1-1 provide the parts outside the CDR3, is DSGVTQTPKHLITATGQRVTLRCSPRSGDLSVYWYQQSLDQGLQFLIQYYNGEERAKGNILERFSAQQFPDLHSELNLSSLELGDSALYFCASSVEAGVGTEAFFGQGTRLTVV.

The genes are TRBV7-8 and TRBJ2-7, with D perhaps matching TRBD2 (6 bases). The CDR3 has 15 amino acids. With 8 bases removed from V and 0 bases from J, the gap between germline ends came to 17 bases. Germline assignment: CDR1 SGHVS and CDR2 FQNEAQ. The CDR3 region has the DNA TGTGCCAGCTCGCCCTGGGCGGGACTCTCCTACGAGCAGTACTTC. This gives the protein CASSPWAGLSYEQYF.

This chain connects TRBV5-1 to TRBJ2-7, with a tentative D call TRBD1 (6 bases). The V end lost 4 bases, the J end lost 6 bases, and 20 bases lay between the germline ends. Germline loops: CDR1 SGHRS, CDR2 YFSETQ. CDR3 size: 15 residues. The CDR3 region is CASSLQWDTTSEQYF. The CDR3 DNA reads as TGCGCCAGCAGCCTTCAATGGGACACGACCTCCGAGCAGTACTTC.

This chain links TRBV7-9 with TRBJ2-1, with unresolved D. Trimming pared 5 bases from V and 2 bases from J, leaving 10 bases between. The CDR3 has 14 amino acids. Per germline, CDR1 SEHNR and CDR2 FQNEAQ (reference sequence). The CDR3 DNA sequence: TGTGCCAGCAGCCCCCCCGTAGCCTACAATGAGCAGTTCTTC. This gives the protein CASSPPVAYNEQFF.

The DNA of the CDR3 is TGTGCCAGCAGCTCCGCCCAGACGGGCCCGGGGGGCTACACCTTC. Its protein product is CASSSAQTGPGGYTF. The rearrangement uses TRBV7-2 and TRBJ1-2; D remains ambiguous. CDR1 is SGHTA, CDR2 FQGNSA, per germline. The V end lost 4 bases, the J end lost 8 bases, and 20 bases lay between the germline ends. The CDR3 consists of 15 residues.

The gene calls are TRBV4-1 and TRBJ2-7, with 11 bases matching TRBD2. Germline CDR1 MGHRA, CDR2 YSYEKL. The V and J ends lost 4 bases and 4 bases, in that order; junction bases with no gene match: 6. The CDR3 covers 15 residues. The CDR3 DNA is TGCGCCAGCAGCCCCCTAGCGGGAGGTCTTTACGAGCAGTACTTC. Its translation is CASSPLAGGLYEQYF.

This sequence joins TRBV6-6 and TRBJ2-1, with 7 bases matching TRBD1. J was trimmed by 2 bases and V by 5 bases; bases with no gene match: 6. The CDR3 has 15 amino acids. Looked up from germline, CDR1 is MNHNY and CDR2 is SVGAGI (reference sequence). CDR3 amino acids: CASSPRQGAYNEQFF. DNA of the CDR3: TGTGCCAGCAGTCCTCGCCAGGGGGCCTACAATGAGCAGTTCTTC.

This rearrangement joins TRBV5-1 to TRBJ2-5; no clear D gene. Trimming removed 5 bases from V and 2 bases from J, with 13 bases in between. Germline CDR1 is SGHRS and CDR2 is YFSETQ. CDR3 length: 14 amino acids. The CDR3 DNA is TGCGCCAGCAGGAGAGAGACTGTACAAGAGACCCAGTACTTC. This codes for CASRRETVQETQYF.

This chain connects TRBV10-3 to TRBJ1-5; tentative D call: TRBD1 (6 bases). Per the germline V gene, CDR1 is ENHRY and CDR2 is SYGVKD. The CDR3 runs to 12 residues. V was cut by 6 bases and J by 4 bases, with 7 bases left in between. The CDR3 sequence: CAIRTGNQPQHF. The CDR3, as DNA: TGTGCCATCAGAACAGGGAATCAGCCCCAGCATTTT.

V usage is TRBV5-1 and J usage is TRBJ2-7, with D unresolved. CDR3 length: 13 residues. Germline assignment: CDR1 SGHRS and CDR2 YFSETQ. The ends were cut back, 2 bases at V and 2 bases at J, with 8 bases in the middle. The CDR3 bases are TGCGCCAGCAGCTTAGGCGGAACCTACGAGCAGTACTTC. This codes for CASSLGGTYEQYF.

For this clone: The germline gene is not matched at one end of the junction; a read error may be the cause. The chain couples TRBV11-1 to TRBJ2-5; a possible D gene is TRBD2 (5 bases). CDR1 is SGHAT, CDR2 FQDESV, per germline (reference sequence). The CDR3 loop spans 11 amino acids. The CDR3 sequence is CASSLGGFIHF. The CDR3 region has the DNA TGTGCCAGCAGCTTAGGCGGGTTTATCCACTTC. The variable domain in full, with the rest retrieved from reference TRBV11-1 and TRBJ2-5, is EAEVAQSPRYKITEKSQAVAFWCDPISGHATLYWYRQILGQGPELLVQFQDESVVDDSQLPKDRFSAERLKGVDSTLKIQPAELGDSAMYLCASSLGGFIHFGPGTRLLVL.

In its sample, this clone was seen once. The chain carries TRBV7-9 and TRBJ2-1; 7 bases align to TRBD1. Germline lookup yields CDR1 SEHNR and CDR2 FQNEAQ (reference sequence). With V trimmed by 5 bases and J by 2 bases, 6 bases remained unmatched. The CDR3 has 15 residues. The DNA of the CDR3 is TGTGCCAGCAGCCCATACAGGGGCGCCTACAATGAGCAGTTCTTC. It yields the protein CASSPYRGAYNEQFF.

The chain combines TRBV5-1 with TRBJ1-3; D gene unclear. This CDR3 is built from 14 residues. V lost 0 bases and J 0 bases, leaving 4 bases between the germline ends. The germline V gene has CDR1 SGHRS and CDR2 YFSETQ. CDR3 residues: CASSLDSSGNTIYF. CDR3 DNA sequence: TGCGCCAGCAGCTTGGACAGCTCTGGAAACACCATATATTTT.

This chain joins TRBV10-3 and TRBJ2-6, with D perhaps TRBD2 (5 bases). Germline V gene sequence: CDR1 ENHRY, CDR2 SYGVKD. V was pared by 2 bases and J by 1 base, with 9 bases between. The CDR3 covers 16 residues. CDR3: CAISEMGASGANVLTF. The CDR3 DNA sequence: TGTGCCATCAGTGAGATGGGAGCTTCTGGGGCCAACGTCCTGACTTTC.

This chain joins TRBV18 and TRBJ2-1, with 13 bases matching TRBD2. Trimming took 3 bases from V and 0 from J; bases not matched to a gene: 8. CDR3 length equals 19 residues. Germline V lookup: CDR1 KGHSH, CDR2 LQKENI. The CDR3 nucleotides read TGTGCCAGCTCACCGGGACTAGCGGGACCCATTAACTCCTACAATGAGCAGTTCTTC. Its translation: CASSPGLAGPINSYNEQFF.

The CDR3 region has the DNA TGTGCCAGCAGCTTAGCCGGGGGGCTCTATGGAAACACCATATATTTT. Protein sequence: CASSLAGGLYGNTIYF. The V call is TRBV7-9, the J call TRBJ1-3; D is perhaps TRBD1 (6 bases). V shed 0 bases and J shed 3 bases, with 12 bases lying between them. CDR3 length equals 16 residues. Germline loops: CDR1 SEHNR, CDR2 FQNEAQ (reference sequence).

The rearrangement links TRBV10-3 to TRBJ2-7, with 8 bases aligning to TRBD2. Germline CDR1 is ENHRY and CDR2 is SYGVKD. The CDR3 is 14 amino acids. V lost 2 bases to trimming and J lost 2 bases; unmatched junction nucleotides: 2. The CDR3 bases are TGTGCCATCAGTGAGCGGGGGGGAGCCTACGAGCAGTACTTC. It encodes CAISERGGAYEQYF.

The gene calls are TRBV5-4 and TRBJ1-1, with 12 positions matching TRBD1. V shed 4 bases, J shed 2 bases, and the junction held 9 bases outside the gene matches. CDR3 length: 17 residues. Per the germline V gene, CDR1 is SGHNT and CDR2 is YYREEE (reference sequence). As DNA, the CDR3 is TGTGCCAGCAGCCGGGGACAGGGGGCGAGCGGCAACACTGAAGCTTTCTTT. It specifies CASSRGQGASGNTEAFF.

The genes are TRBV10-3 and TRBJ2-1, with 10 positions matching TRBD2. The V gene end was trimmed by 4 bases and the J gene end by 6 bases; junction bases not matched to a gene: 3. CDR3 length: 14 amino acids. Germline CDR1 ENHRY, CDR2 SYGVKD. CDR3: CAISASGSGNEQFF. The CDR3 bases are TGTGCCATCAGTGCTAGCGGGAGTGGCAATGAGCAGTTCTTC.

The V gene is TRBV18, the J gene TRBJ1-5, with D uncertain. The CDR3 contains 13 residues. Trimming left V 3 bases short and J 2 bases short, with 5 bases between. Germline V lookup: CDR1 KGHSH, CDR2 LQKENI. The CDR3 sequence is CASSPAGNQPQHF. In nucleotides, the CDR3 is TGTGCCAGCTCACCGGCGGGCAATCAGCCCCAGCATTTT. Using reference TRBV18 and TRBJ1-5 for the parts outside the CDR3, the full variable domain is NAGVMQNPRHLVRRRGQEARLRCSPMKGHSHVYWYRQLPEEGLKFMVYLQKENIIDESGMPKERFSAEFPKEGPSILRIQQVVRGDSAAYFCASSPAGNQPQHFGDGTRLSIL.